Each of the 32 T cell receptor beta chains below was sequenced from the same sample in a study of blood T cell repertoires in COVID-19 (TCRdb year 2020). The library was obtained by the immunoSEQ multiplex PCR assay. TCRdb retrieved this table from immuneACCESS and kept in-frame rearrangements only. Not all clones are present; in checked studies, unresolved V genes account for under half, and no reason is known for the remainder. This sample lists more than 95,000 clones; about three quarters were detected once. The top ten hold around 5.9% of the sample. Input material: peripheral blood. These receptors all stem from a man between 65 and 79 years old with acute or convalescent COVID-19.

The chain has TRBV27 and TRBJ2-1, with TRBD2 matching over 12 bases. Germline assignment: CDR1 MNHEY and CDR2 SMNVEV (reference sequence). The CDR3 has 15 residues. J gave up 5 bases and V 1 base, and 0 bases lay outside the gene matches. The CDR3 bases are TGTGCCAGCAGTTTATGGACTAGCGGGGACAATGAGCAGTTCTTC. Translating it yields CASSLWTSGDNEQFF.

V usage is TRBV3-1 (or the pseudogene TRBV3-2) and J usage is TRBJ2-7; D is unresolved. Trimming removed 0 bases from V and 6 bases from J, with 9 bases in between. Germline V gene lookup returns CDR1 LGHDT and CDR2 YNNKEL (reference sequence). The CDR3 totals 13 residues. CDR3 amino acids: CASSQDTGGEQYF. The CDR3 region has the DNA TGTGCCAGCAGCCAAGATACTGGCGGCGAGCAGTACTTC.

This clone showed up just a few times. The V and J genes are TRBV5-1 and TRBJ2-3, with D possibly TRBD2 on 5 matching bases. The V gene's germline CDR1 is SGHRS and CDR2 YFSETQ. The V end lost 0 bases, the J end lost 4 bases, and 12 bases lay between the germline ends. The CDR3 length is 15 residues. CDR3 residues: CASSLGNLLADTQYF. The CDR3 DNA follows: TGCGCCAGCAGCTTGGGCAACCTACTAGCAGATACGCAGTATTTT.

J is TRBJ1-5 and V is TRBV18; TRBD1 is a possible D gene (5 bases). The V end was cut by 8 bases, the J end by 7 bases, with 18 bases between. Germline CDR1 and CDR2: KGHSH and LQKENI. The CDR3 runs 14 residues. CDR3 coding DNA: TGTGCCAGCACGCCCCGTGACAGTAAACAGCCCCAGCATTTT. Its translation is CASTPRDSKQPQHF.

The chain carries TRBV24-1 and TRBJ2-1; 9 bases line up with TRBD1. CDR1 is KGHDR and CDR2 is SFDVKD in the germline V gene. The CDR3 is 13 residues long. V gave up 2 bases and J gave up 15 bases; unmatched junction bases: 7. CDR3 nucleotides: TGTGCCACCAGTGATTGGTCGGGACAGGGCCTGTTCTTC. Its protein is CATSDWSGQGLFF.

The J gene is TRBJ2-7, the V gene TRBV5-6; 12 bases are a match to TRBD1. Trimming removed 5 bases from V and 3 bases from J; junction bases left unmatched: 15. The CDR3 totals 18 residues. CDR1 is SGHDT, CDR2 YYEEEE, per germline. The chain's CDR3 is CASRTTGTGGEKDYEQYF. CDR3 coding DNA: TGTGCCAGCAGGACTACCGGGACAGGGGGCGAGAAAGACTACGAGCAGTACTTC.

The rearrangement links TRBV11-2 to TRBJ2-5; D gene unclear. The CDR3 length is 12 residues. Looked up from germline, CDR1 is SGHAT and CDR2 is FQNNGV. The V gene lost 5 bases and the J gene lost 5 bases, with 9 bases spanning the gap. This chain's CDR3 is CASSPPVETQYF. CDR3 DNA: TGTGCCAGCAGCCCCCCCGTGGAGACCCAGTACTTC. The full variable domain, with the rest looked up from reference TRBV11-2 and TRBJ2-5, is EAGVAQSPRYKIIEKRQSVAFWCNPISGHATLYWYQQILGQGPKLLIQFQNNGVVDDSQLPKDRFSAERLKGVDSTLKIQPAKLEDSAVYLCASSPPVETQYFGPGTRLLVL.

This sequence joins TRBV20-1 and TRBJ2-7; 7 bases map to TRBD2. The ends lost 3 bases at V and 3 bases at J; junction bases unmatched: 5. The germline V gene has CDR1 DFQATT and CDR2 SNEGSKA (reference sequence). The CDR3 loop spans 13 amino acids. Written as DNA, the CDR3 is TGCAGTGCTAGTCTAGCGGCCCGCTACGAGCAGTACTTC. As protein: CSASLAARYEQYF.

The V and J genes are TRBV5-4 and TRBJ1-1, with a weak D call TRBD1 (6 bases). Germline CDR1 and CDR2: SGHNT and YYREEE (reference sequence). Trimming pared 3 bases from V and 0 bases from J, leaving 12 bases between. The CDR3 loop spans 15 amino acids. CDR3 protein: CASSSGGPMNTEAFF. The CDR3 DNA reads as TGTGCCAGCAGCTCGGGGGGGCCAATGAACACTGAAGCTTTCTTT.

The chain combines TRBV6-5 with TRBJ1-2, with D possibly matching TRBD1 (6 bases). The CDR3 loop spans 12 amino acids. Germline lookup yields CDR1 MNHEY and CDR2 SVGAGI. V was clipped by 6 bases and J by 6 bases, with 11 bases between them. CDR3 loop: CASRLQGNGYTF. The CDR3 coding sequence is TGTGCCAGCAGGTTACAGGGAAATGGCTACACCTTC.

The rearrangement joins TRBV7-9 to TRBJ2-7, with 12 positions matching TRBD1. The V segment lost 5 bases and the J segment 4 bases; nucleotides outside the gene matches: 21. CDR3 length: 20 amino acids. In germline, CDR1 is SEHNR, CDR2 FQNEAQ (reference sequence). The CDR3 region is CASSTQPGTGGESTLYEQYF. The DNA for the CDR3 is TGTGCCAGCAGCACCCAACCCGGGACAGGGGGCGAATCTACTCTTTACGAGCAGTACTTC.

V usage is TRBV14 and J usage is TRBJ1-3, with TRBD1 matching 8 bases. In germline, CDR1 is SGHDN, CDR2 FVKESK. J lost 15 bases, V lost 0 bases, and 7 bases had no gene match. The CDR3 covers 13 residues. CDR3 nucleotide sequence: TGTGCCAGCAGCCAAGAACTCGGGCAGGGGGCATATTTT. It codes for CASSQELGQGAYF.

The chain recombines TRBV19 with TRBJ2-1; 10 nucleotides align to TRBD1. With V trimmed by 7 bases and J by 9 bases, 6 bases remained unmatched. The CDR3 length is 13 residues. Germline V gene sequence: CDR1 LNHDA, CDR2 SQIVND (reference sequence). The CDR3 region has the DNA TGTGCCAGTACTAGGGACAGGGGATCTGAGCAGTTCTTC. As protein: CASTRDRGSEQFF.

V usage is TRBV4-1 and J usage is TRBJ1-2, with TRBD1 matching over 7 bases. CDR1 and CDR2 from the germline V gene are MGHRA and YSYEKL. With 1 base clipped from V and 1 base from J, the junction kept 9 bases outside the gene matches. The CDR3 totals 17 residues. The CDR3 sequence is CASSQGRVRGINYGYTF. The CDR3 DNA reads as TGCGCCAGCAGCCAAGGGCGGGTCAGGGGGATTAACTATGGCTACACCTTC.

The DNA for the CDR3 is TGTGCCAGCAGCCAAGCAGGATGCGGGAAGCCAGCGAACTATGGCTACACCTTC. As protein: CASSQAGCGKPANYGYTF. This rearrangement joins TRBV3-1 (or the pseudogene TRBV3-2) to TRBJ1-2; D unresolved. CDR3 length: 18 residues. Germline V lookup: CDR1 LGHDT, CDR2 YNNKEL (reference sequence). Trimming cost V 1 base and J 2 bases, with 20 bases left between them.

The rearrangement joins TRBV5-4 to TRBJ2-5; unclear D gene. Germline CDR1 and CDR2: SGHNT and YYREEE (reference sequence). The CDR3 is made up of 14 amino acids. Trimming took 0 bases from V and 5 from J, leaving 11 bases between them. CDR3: CASSLAPEWETQYF. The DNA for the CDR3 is TGTGCCAGCAGCTTGGCCCCTGAGTGGGAGACCCAGTACTTC.

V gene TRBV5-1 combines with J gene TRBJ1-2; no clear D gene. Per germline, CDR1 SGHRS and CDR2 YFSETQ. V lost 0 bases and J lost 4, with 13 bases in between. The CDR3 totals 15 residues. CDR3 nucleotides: TGCGCCAGCAGCTTGGGAGAGGGTCATCCCTATGGCTACACCTTC. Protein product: CASSLGEGHPYGYTF.

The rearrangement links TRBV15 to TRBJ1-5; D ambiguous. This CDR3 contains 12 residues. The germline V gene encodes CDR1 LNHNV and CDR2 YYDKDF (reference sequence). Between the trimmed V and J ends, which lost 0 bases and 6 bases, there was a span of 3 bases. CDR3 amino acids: CATSRDFQPQHF. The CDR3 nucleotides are TGTGCCACCAGCAGAGACTTTCAGCCCCAGCATTTT.

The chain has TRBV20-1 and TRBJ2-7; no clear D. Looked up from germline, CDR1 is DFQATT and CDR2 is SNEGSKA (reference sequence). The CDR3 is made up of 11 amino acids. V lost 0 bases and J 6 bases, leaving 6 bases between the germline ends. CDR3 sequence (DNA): TGCAGTGCTAGAGATCCCAGCGAGCAGTACTTC. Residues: CSARDPSEQYF.

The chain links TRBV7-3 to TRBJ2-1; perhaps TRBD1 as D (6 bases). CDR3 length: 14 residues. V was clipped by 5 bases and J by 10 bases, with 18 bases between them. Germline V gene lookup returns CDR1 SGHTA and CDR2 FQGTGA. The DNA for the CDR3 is TGTGCCAGCAGCGTCGGTACAGGGTGGAGCGAGCAGTTCTTC. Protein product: CASSVGTGWSEQFF.

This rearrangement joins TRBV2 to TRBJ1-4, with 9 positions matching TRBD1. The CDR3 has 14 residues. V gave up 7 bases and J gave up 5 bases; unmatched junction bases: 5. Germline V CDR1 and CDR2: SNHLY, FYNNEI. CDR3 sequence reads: CASNYRGLNEKLFF. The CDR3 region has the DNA TGTGCCAGCAACTACAGGGGGCTGAATGAAAAACTGTTTTTT.

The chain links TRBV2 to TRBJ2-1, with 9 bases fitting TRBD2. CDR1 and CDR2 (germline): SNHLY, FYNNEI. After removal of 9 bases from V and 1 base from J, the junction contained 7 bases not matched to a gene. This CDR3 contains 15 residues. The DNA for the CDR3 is TGTGCCAGTTTAGCGGGGGCCGTTTCCTACAATGAGCAGTTCTTC. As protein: CASLAGAVSYNEQFF.

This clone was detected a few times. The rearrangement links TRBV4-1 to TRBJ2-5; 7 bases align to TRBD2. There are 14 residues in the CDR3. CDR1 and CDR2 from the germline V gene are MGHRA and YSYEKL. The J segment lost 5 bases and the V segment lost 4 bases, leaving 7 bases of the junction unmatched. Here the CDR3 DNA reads TGCGCCAGCAGCCGCGGGGGACCACGGGAGACCCAGTACTTC. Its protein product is CASSRGGPRETQYF.

The DNA of the CDR3 is TGTGCCAGCAGCGTAGATGTTAGGGGAATAAACACTGAAGCTTTCTTT. It specifies CASSVDVRGINTEAFF. This chain uses TRBV9 with TRBJ1-1, with TRBD1 as a possible D gene (5 bases). Germline CDR1 reads SGDLS; CDR2 reads YYNGEE. Trimming stripped 0 bases from V and 2 bases from J, with 14 bases between. The CDR3 sequence is 16 residues long.

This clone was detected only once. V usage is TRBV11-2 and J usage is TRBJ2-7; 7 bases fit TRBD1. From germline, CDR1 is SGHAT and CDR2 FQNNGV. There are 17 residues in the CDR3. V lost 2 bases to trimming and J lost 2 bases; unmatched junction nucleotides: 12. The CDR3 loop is CASSLFRVRDSAYEQYF. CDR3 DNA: TGTGCCAGCAGCTTATTTAGAGTCCGGGACAGCGCCTACGAGCAGTACTTC.

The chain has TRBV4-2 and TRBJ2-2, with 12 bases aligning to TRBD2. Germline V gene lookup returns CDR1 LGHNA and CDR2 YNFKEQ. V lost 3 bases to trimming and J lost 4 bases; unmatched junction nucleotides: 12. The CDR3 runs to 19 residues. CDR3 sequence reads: CASSHQTPSSGGVTGELFF. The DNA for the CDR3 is TGTGCCAGCAGCCACCAAACCCCGTCTAGCGGGGGGGTCACCGGGGAGCTGTTTTTT.

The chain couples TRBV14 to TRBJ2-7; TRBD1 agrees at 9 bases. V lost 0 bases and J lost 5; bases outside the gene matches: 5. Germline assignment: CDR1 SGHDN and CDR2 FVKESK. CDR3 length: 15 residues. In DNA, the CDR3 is TGTGCCAGCAGCCAAGATCCACAGGGGGCCCACGAGCAGTACTTC. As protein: CASSQDPQGAHEQYF.

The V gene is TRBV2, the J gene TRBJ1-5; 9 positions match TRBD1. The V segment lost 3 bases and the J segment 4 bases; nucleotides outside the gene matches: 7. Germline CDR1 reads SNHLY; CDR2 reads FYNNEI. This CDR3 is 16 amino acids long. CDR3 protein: CASSENRGLGNQPQHF. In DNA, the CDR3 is TGTGCCAGCAGTGAGAACAGGGGGCTGGGTAATCAGCCCCAGCATTTT.

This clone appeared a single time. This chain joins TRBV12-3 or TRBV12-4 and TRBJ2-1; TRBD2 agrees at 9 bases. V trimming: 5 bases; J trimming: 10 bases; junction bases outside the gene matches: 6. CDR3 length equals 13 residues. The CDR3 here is CASSPIAGEEQFF. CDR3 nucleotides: TGTGCCAGCAGTCCAATAGCGGGAGAAGAGCAGTTCTTC.

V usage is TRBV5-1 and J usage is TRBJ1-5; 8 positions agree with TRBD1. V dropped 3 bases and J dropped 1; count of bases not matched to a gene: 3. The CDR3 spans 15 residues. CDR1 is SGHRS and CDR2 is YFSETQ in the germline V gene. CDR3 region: CASSWTGMSNQPQHF. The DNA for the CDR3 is TGCGCCAGCAGCTGGACAGGGATGAGCAATCAGCCCCAGCATTTT. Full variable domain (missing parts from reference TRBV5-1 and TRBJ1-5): KAGVTQTPRYLIKTRGQQVTLSCSPISGHRSVSWYQQTPGQGLQFLFEYFSETQRNKGNFPGRFSGRQFSNSRSEMNVSTLELGDSALYLCASSWTGMSNQPQHFGDGTRLSIL.

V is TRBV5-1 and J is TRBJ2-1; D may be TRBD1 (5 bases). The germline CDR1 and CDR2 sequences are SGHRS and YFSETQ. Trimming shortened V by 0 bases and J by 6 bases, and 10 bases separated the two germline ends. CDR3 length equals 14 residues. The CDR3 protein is CASSLGQWSNEQFF. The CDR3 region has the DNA TGCGCCAGCAGCTTGGGACAGTGGAGCAATGAGCAGTTCTTC.

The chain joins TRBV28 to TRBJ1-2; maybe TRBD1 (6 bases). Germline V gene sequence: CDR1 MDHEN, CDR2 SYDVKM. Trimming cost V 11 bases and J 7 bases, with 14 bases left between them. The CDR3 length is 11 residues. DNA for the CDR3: TGTGCCGGGGGGGCCAAGGGTGGCTACACCTTC. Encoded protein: CAGGAKGGYTF.